This T cell receptor beta chain was identified during a study of beta chain features in type 1 diabetes. On the study more broadly: Summed over all samples, the examined sorted cells came to 85 million to 140 million.

This clone came up a few times. Populations isolated by sorting all had purity greater than 95%. The study reverse transcribed the entire isolated RNA, so it sequenced expressed TCRB transcripts. Average reads for naive, central memory and regulatory T cell samples were several million. This table comes from immunoSEQ multiplex PCR, and its TCRdb copy is limited to in-frame clones, with some not included. The sample gives roughly 330,000 clones, approximately 9.9% of which show up once; around 0.015% is in the top ten. Germline lookup yields CDR1 LNHNV and CDR2 YYDKDF (reference sequence). Trimming removed 5 bases from V and 7 bases from J; junction bases left unmatched: 5. The CDR3 spans 13 residues.

The sample comprised naive CD4+ T cells from blood. This receptor was obtained from a woman in her twenties or thirties in good health. The chain recombines TRBV15 with TRBJ2-1; TRBD2 matches 7 bases. The CDR3 nucleotides are TGTGCCACCAGCGGCGGACTAGGTAATGAGCAGTTCTTC. Its protein is CATSGGLGNEQFF. Full variable domain (missing parts from reference TRBV15 and TRBJ2-1): DAMVIQNPRYQVTQFGKPVTLSCSQTLNHNVMYWYQQKSSQAPKLLFHYYDKDFNNEADTPDNFQSRRPNTSFCFLDIRSPGLGDTAMYLCATSGGLGNEQFFGPGTRLTVL.